Following are 13 T cell receptor beta chains from one sample sequenced in a study of blood T cells in healthy people across ages. For the second PCR, which ran for about 6 to 11 cycles, a sample-barcoded 5' primer and a J-beta primer mix were used. A single record per CDR3 protein comes from TCRdb applying MiXCR to the 5' RACE reads. This table holds about 1,800,000 distinct CDR3 sequences, roughly 28% found once. Sequencing input: blood. All receptors derive from a young woman in good health.

The sample holds many counts of this clonotype. The chain recombines TRBV9 with TRBJ1-1, with no clear D. V was pared by 1 base and J by 1 base, with 5 bases between. This CDR3 contains 13 residues. CDR1 is SGDLS and CDR2 is YYNGEE in the germline V gene. The CDR3 reads CASSVSGNTEAFF. CDR3 bases: TGTGCCAGCAGCGTAAGCGGGAACACTGAAGCTTTCTTT.

With regard to this clonotype: With a much larger clone just one base away, this may be a read error. V gene TRBV4-1 combines with J gene TRBJ2-1; 7 bases fit TRBD2. With V trimmed by 0 bases and J by 2 bases, 10 bases remained unmatched. The germline V gene has CDR1 MGHRA and CDR2 YSYEKL. This CDR3 comprises 18 residues. The CDR3 region has the DNA TGCGCCAGCAGCCAAGACTTGCGGGCTAGCGGCACCTACAATGAGCAGTTCTTC. Its translation is CASSQDLRASGTYNEQFF.

The CDR3 sequence: CASSDPPRGRINEQYF. The CDR3 bases are TGTGCCAGCAGTGACCCCCCCAGGGGCCGAATCAATGAGCAGTACTTC. The chain carries TRBV6-4 and TRBJ2-5, with a possible D match to TRBD1 (6 bases). The V gene's germline CDR1 is MRHNA and CDR2 SNTAGT. The length of the CDR3 is 16 residues. With 2 bases removed from V and 11 bases from J, the gap between germline ends came to 24 bases.

This clonotype was counted at least ten times. The CDR3 bases are TGTGCCAGCAACCTGGGGTCTGGGGAGACCCAGTACTTC. Translating it yields CASNLGSGETQYF. The V and J genes are TRBV12-3 or TRBV12-4 and TRBJ2-5; D not certain. V lost 7 bases and J lost 5, with 14 bases in between. The CDR3 consists of 13 residues.

The J gene is TRBJ2-1, the V gene TRBV20-1; 7 bases are shared with TRBD2. The CDR3 is 15 amino acids. Germline CDR1 reads DFQATT; CDR2 reads SNEGSKA (reference sequence). V shed 6 bases and J 0 bases; nucleotides not matched to a gene: 8. The CDR3 loop reads CSAPLAVISYNEQFF. CDR3 DNA sequence: TGCAGTGCCCCGCTAGCGGTGATCTCCTACAATGAGCAGTTCTTC.

This clonotype was found many times. This chain uses TRBV5-1 with TRBJ2-7; D might be TRBD2 (5 bases). The germline CDR1 and CDR2 sequences are SGHRS and YFSETQ. CDR3 size: 15 residues. Trimming took off 2 bases at V and 0 bases at J, with 12 bases between the two ends. In nucleotides, the CDR3 is TGCGCCAGCAGCTTACTGGACGGGGACTCCTACGAGCAGTACTTC. Protein product: CASSLLDGDSYEQYF.

V usage is TRBV20-1 and J usage is TRBJ2-5; D remains unclear. The CDR3 is made up of 10 amino acids. Trimming removed 3 bases at V and 5 bases at J, with 4 bases between. Germline-derived CDR1 and CDR2 are DFQATT and SNEGSKA (reference sequence). CDR3 region: CSASYETQYF. The DNA for the CDR3 is TGCAGTGCTAGTTATGAGACCCAGTACTTC.

Regarding this clonotype: This may be a read error: a much more frequent sequence differs by one nucleotide. No conserved phenylalanine or tryptophan ends this CDR3, so it is likely a read error. This chain connects TRBV5-1 to TRBJ1-1; 10 bases line up with TRBD1. V shed 4 bases and J 3 bases; nucleotides not matched to a gene: 6. From germline, CDR1 is SGHRS and CDR2 YFSETQ. The length of the CDR3 is 15 residues. CDR3 sequence (DNA): TGCGCCAGCAGCGCCGCCGGGACAGGGGACACTGAAGCTTTCTTG. Translation: CASSAAGTGDTEAFL.

The J gene is TRBJ2-1, the V gene TRBV7-9; a possible D gene is TRBD2 (6 bases). The CDR3 length is 15 residues. From germline, CDR1 is SEHNR and CDR2 FQNEAQ (reference sequence). The V end lost 0 bases, the J end lost 6 bases, and 12 bases lay between the germline ends. CDR3 DNA: TGTGCCAGCAGCTTAGCTCGGGGGATCTCCAATGAGCAGTTCTTC. This gives the protein CASSLARGISNEQFF.

The gene calls are TRBV5-1 and TRBJ2-5; D is ambiguous. Trimming cost V 1 base and J 3 bases, with 13 bases left between them. The germline CDR1 and CDR2 sequences are SGHRS and YFSETQ. The CDR3 length is 15 residues. CDR3 DNA sequence: TGCGCCAGCAGCTTGCTCGGTGTAGAAAAAGAGACCCAGTACTTC. It is translated as CASSLLGVEKETQYF.

The V and J genes are TRBV7-2 and TRBJ2-1; the D call may be TRBD1 or TRBD2 (7 bases each). Trimming took off 6 bases at V and 5 bases at J, with 26 bases between the two ends. Looked up from germline, CDR1 is SGHTA and CDR2 is FQGNSA. CDR3 length: 18 amino acids. The CDR3 loop reads CASSPGGGFGRSHNEQFF. In DNA form, the CDR3 reads TGTGCCAGCAGTCCAGGGGGGGGGTTCGGGAGATCCCACAATGAGCAGTTCTTC.

In this sample, this clonotype turned up many times. The chain is built from TRBV2 and TRBJ2-5, with TRBD2 identical over 13 bases. With V trimmed by 6 bases and J by 4 bases, 5 bases remained unmatched. From germline, CDR1 is SNHLY and CDR2 FYNNEI. The CDR3 runs to 15 residues. CDR3 loop: CASRRLAGGGETQYF. CDR3 bases: TGTGCCAGCAGGCGACTAGCGGGAGGCGGAGAGACCCAGTACTTC. Full variable domain (rest looked up from reference TRBV2 and TRBJ2-5): EPEVTQTPSHQVTQMGQEVILRCVPISNHLYFYWYRQILGQKVEFLVSFYNNEISEKSEIFDDQFSVERPDGSNFTLKIRSTKLEDSAMYFCASRRLAGGGETQYFGPGTRLLVL.

This clonotype was detected a few times. The chain couples TRBV28 to TRBJ1-2; no firm D call. There are 13 residues in the CDR3. CDR1 is MDHEN and CDR2 is SYDVKM in the germline V gene. V was trimmed by 8 bases and J by 4 bases, leaving 14 bases between them. The CDR3 sequence is CASRVPGSYGYTF. The CDR3 DNA follows: TGTGCCAGCCGGGTACCGGGTTCCTATGGCTACACCTTC.